These 20 T cell receptor beta chains share one sample of origin, sequenced in a study of CD8+ T cells in alopecia areata. Indicated treatment: oral pan-JAK inhibitor, 5-10 mg twice daily. The sequencing template was cDNA reverse transcribed from extracted RNA. Measured with immunoSEQ multiplex PCR; TCRdb has only the in-frame clones, and not every one. The table lists more than 150,000 clones, roughly 46% of them singletons. The sequencing here drew on CD8+ T cells sorted from blood, taken at approximately week 51, from a patient treated with tofacitinib. All receptors derive from a human donor with alopecia areata.

V is TRBV15 and J is TRBJ1-6, with D maybe TRBD1 (6 bases). Trimming left V 6 bases short and J 2 bases short, with 11 bases between. There are 15 residues in the CDR3. Germline CDR1 LNHNV, CDR2 YYDKDF (reference sequence). The CDR3 region is CATRNRTAYNSPLHF. Written as DNA, the CDR3 is TGTGCCACCAGGAATAGGACAGCCTATAATTCACCCCTCCACTTT.

This clone was counted between two and nine times. The chain is built from TRBV13 and TRBJ2-1; D possibly corresponds to TRBD2 (5 bases). The CDR3 runs to 13 residues. Germline values: CDR1 PRHDT, CDR2 FYEKMQ (reference sequence). V was pared by 0 bases and J by 10 bases, with 10 bases between. The DNA for the CDR3 is TGTGCCAGCAGCTTAGGAGAGGGTTACGAGCAGTTCTTC. It is translated as CASSLGEGYEQFF.

The V and J genes are TRBV18 and TRBJ1-1; 7 bases map to TRBD1. The germline gives CDR1 KGHSH, CDR2 LQKENI. V trimming: 5 bases; J trimming: 1 base; junction bases outside the gene matches: 4. This CDR3 region has 14 residues. The CDR3 spells CASSSQGSNTEAFF. CDR3 coding DNA: TGTGCCAGCTCATCACAGGGGTCGAACACTGAAGCTTTCTTT.

This chain connects TRBV4-3 to TRBJ1-1; unclear D gene. Trimming left V 0 bases short and J 0 bases short, with 14 bases between. Germline V lookup: CDR1 LGHNA, CDR2 YSLEER. The CDR3 is 17 residues long. CDR3 in amino acids: CASSQDLFGKMNTEAFF. The DNA for the CDR3 is TGCGCCAGCAGCCAAGATCTGTTCGGTAAAATGAACACTGAAGCTTTCTTT.

The V and J genes are TRBV7-2 and TRBJ2-5; no clear D gene. V was clipped by 5 bases and J by 5 bases, with 6 bases between them. The CDR3 is 11 residues long. CDR1 SGHTA and CDR2 FQGNSA come from the germline V gene. CDR3 DNA: TGTGCCAGCAGCGCCGGGGAGACCCAGTACTTC. As protein: CASSAGETQYF.

The chain has TRBV13 and TRBJ1-1, with a weak D call TRBD1 (6 bases). This CDR3 comprises 15 residues. Trimming removed 5 bases at V and 0 bases at J, with 13 bases between. Germline-derived CDR1 and CDR2 are PRHDT and FYEKMQ (reference sequence). CDR3 sequence: CASSPQGHLNTEAFF. The CDR3 coding sequence is TGTGCCAGCAGCCCCCAGGGACATTTGAACACTGAAGCTTTCTTT. The full variable domain, its missing parts supplied by reference TRBV13 and TRBJ1-1, is AAGVIQSPRHLIKEKRETATLKCYPIPRHDTVYWYQQGPGQDPQFLISFYEKMQSDKGSIPDRFSAQQFSDYHSELNMSSLELGDSALYFCASSPQGHLNTEAFFGQGTRLTVV.

A few counts support this clone. CDR3 region: CASGLSTQTISYEQYF. In DNA form, the CDR3 reads TGTGCTAGTGGTTTGTCTACACAGACTATCTCCTACGAGCAGTACTTC. V gene TRBV12-5 combines with J gene TRBJ2-7; weak D call: TRBD2 (5 bases). Germline loops: CDR1 LGHNT, CDR2 FRNRAP. Trimming left V 2 bases short and J 0 bases short, with 14 bases between. CDR3 size: 16 residues.

This chain joins TRBV14 and TRBJ2-5; either TRBD1 or TRBD2 may fit D (5 bases each). The CDR3 runs to 13 residues. CDR1 and CDR2 (germline): SGHDN, FVKESK. Between the trimmed V and J ends, which lost 4 bases and 6 bases, there was a span of 12 bases. The CDR3 DNA is TGTGCCAGCAGCCCGGGACGCCGACAGACCCAGTACTTC. As protein: CASSPGRRQTQYF.

This clone was counted between two and nine times. The rearrangement joins TRBV2 to TRBJ2-1; 8 positions match TRBD2. CDR3 length: 17 amino acids. CDR1 and CDR2 from the germline V gene are SNHLY and FYNNEI. The junction had 15 bases not matched to a gene; V was cut back by 10 bases and J by 1 base. This CDR3 reads CATLISSTSVSYNEQFF. CDR3 nucleotides: TGTGCCACCCTGATCAGTTCGACTAGCGTTTCCTACAATGAGCAGTTCTTC. The variable domain in full, completed from reference TRBV2 and TRBJ2-1, reads EPEVTQTPSHQVTQMGQEVILRCVPISNHLYFYWYRQILGQKVEFLVSFYNNEISEKSEIFDDQFSVERPDGSNFTLKIRSTKLEDSAMYFCATLISSTSVSYNEQFFGPGTRLTVL.

There are a few counts of this clone. CDR3 amino acids: CASSLRGTGGIYEQYF. CDR3 DNA sequence: TGTGCCAGCAGTTTACGCGGGACAGGGGGCATCTACGAGCAGTACTTC. The chain is built from TRBV27 and TRBJ2-7; 12 bases align to TRBD1. There are 16 residues in the CDR3. With 2 bases clipped from V and 3 bases from J, the junction kept 5 bases outside the gene matches. Germline CDR1 and CDR2: MNHEY and SMNVEV (reference sequence).

This clone was seen once. The rearrangement uses TRBV7-3 and TRBJ2-1; 8 positions match TRBD2. The CDR3 is 15 residues long. Looked up from germline, CDR1 is SGHTA and CDR2 is FQGTGA. The V and J ends lost 2 bases and 7 bases, in that order; junction bases with no gene match: 7. The CDR3 here is CASSLAGGQRNEQFF. Written as DNA, the CDR3 is TGTGCCAGCAGCTTAGCGGGGGGCCAAAGGAATGAGCAGTTCTTC.

The chain employs TRBV7-9 and TRBJ1-5; TRBD1 agrees at 10 bases. This CDR3 spans 16 amino acids. Per germline, CDR1 SEHNR and CDR2 FQNEAQ (reference sequence). The V gene end was trimmed by 5 bases and the J gene end by 0 bases; junction bases not matched to a gene: 4. As DNA, the CDR3 is TGTGCCAGCAGCCTCGGGACAGGGGATAGCAATCAGCCCCAGCATTTT. Translation: CASSLGTGDSNQPQHF. The full variable domain, in which reference TRBV7-9 and TRBJ1-5 provide the parts outside the CDR3, is DTGVSQNPRHKITKRGQNVTFRCDPISEHNRLYWYRQTLGQGPEFLTYFQNEAQLEKSRLLSDRFSAERPKGSFSTLEIQRTEQGDSAMYLCASSLGTGDSNQPQHFGDGTRLSIL.

This clone was counted between two and nine times. The chain couples TRBV5-1 to TRBJ2-1; 7 bases match TRBD2. CDR1 is SGHRS and CDR2 is YFSETQ in the germline V gene. V lost 3 bases, J lost 9 bases, and 12 bases stayed unmatched. The CDR3 extends over 15 amino acids. CDR3 loop: CASSWSGEGTVEQFF. CDR3 bases: TGCGCCAGCAGCTGGTCTGGGGAGGGGACGGTTGAGCAGTTCTTC.

The chain couples TRBV5-1 to TRBJ2-2; D ambiguous. Trimming cost V 4 bases and J 2 bases, with 6 bases left between them. Germline V gene data show CDR1 as SGHRS and CDR2 as YFSETQ. The CDR3 length is 13 residues. CDR3: CASSPGNTGELFF. Written as DNA, the CDR3 is TGCGCCAGCAGCCCCGGAAACACCGGGGAGCTGTTTTTT. The whole variable domain, remainder taken from reference TRBV5-1 and TRBJ2-2, is KAGVTQTPRYLIKTRGQQVTLSCSPISGHRSVSWYQQTPGQGLQFLFEYFSETQRNKGNFPGRFSGRQFSNSRSEMNVSTLELGDSALYLCASSPGNTGELFFGEGSRLTVL.

V usage is TRBV29-1 and J usage is TRBJ2-3; 9 nucleotides line up with TRBD1. Germline V gene lookup returns CDR1 SQVTM and CDR2 ANQGSEA. J was trimmed by 5 bases and V by 6 bases; bases with no gene match: 3. The CDR3 contains 12 residues. CDR3 region: CSVGTGRDTQYF. The CDR3 region has the DNA TGCAGCGTGGGGACAGGGAGAGATACGCAGTATTTT.

This chain joins TRBV7-2 and TRBJ2-3; TRBD2 aligns across 8 bases. The V and J ends lost 5 bases and 4 bases, in that order; junction bases with no gene match: 8. This CDR3 spans 15 amino acids. CDR1 is SGHTA and CDR2 is FQGNSA in the germline V gene. CDR3 amino acids: CASSPGSGAADTQYF. The CDR3 coding sequence is TGTGCCAGCAGCCCGGGTAGCGGGGCTGCAGATACGCAGTATTTT.

As concerns this clone: The sample contains more than one DNA sequence encoding this CDR3. The V gene is TRBV29-1, the J gene TRBJ1-1; D not certain. V shed 4 bases and J shed 1 base, with 7 bases lying between them. CDR1 is SQVTM, CDR2 ANQGSEA, per germline. The length of the CDR3 is 12 residues. CDR3 in amino acids: CSVGPPNTEAFF. CDR3 DNA: TGCAGCGTTGGCCCGCCGAACACTGAAGCTTTCTTT. Based on the CDR3 plus reference TRBV29-1 and TRBJ1-1, the full variable domain is SAVISQKPSRDICQRGTSLTIQCQVDSQVTMMFWYRQQPGQSLTLIATANQGSEATYESGFVIDKFPISRPNLTFSTLTVSNMSPEDSSIYLCSVGPPNTEAFFGQGTRLTVV.

The chain joins TRBV9 to TRBJ1-2; D is undetermined. CDR3 length: 15 residues. Trimming removed 0 bases from V and 0 bases from J, with 9 bases in between. In germline, CDR1 is SGDLS, CDR2 YYNGEE. The CDR3 DNA reads TGTGCCAGCAGCGTAGAGAGAGCCTCTAACTATGGCTACACCTTC. Translating it yields CASSVERASNYGYTF.

The gene calls are TRBV5-1 and TRBJ2-1; 10 positions match TRBD2. Trimming took 3 bases from V and 4 from J; bases not matched to a gene: 7. Germline V lookup: CDR1 SGHRS, CDR2 YFSETQ. This CDR3 has 16 amino acids. DNA for the CDR3: TGCGCCAGCAGCTACAAACTAGCGGGGACTTACAATGAGCAGTTCTTC. Protein sequence: CASSYKLAGTYNEQFF.

In this sample, this clone turned up a few times. The chain recombines TRBV5-4 with TRBJ2-1, with 10 bases lining up with TRBD1. This CDR3 has 15 amino acids. J was trimmed by 2 bases and V by 3 bases; bases with no gene match: 2. Germline V lookup: CDR1 SGHNT, CDR2 YYREEE (reference sequence). CDR3 residues: CASSWDRGTYNEQFF. Here the CDR3 DNA reads TGTGCCAGCAGCTGGGACAGGGGAACCTACAATGAGCAGTTCTTC. Drawing the rest from reference TRBV5-4 and TRBJ2-1, the complete variable domain is ETGVTQSPTHLIKTRGQQVTLRCSSQSGHNTVSWYQQALGQGPQFIFQYYREEENGRGNFPPRFSGLQFPNYSSELNVNALELDDSALYLCASSWDRGTYNEQFFGPGTRLTVL.